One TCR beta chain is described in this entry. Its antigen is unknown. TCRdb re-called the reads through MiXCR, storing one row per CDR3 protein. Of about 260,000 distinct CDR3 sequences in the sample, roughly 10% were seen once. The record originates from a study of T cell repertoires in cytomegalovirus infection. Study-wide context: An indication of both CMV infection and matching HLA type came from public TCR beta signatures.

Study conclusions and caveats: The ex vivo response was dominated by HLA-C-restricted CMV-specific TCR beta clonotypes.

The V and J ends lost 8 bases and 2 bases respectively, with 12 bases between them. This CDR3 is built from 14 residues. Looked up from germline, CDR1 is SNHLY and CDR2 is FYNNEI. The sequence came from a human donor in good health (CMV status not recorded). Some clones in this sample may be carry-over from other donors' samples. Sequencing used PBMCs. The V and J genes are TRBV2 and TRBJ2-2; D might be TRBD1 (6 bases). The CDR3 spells CASEWTANTGELFF. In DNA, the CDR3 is TGTGCCAGCGAGTGGACAGCAAACACCGGGGAGCTGTTTTTT.